This entry lists 5 T cell receptor beta chains sequenced from one sample in a study of read filtering for tumor transcriptome and immune sequencing. Molecular barcoded adaptors covering alpha/delta and beta/gamma chains were used on 400 ng RNA. TCRdb redid the calling of the reads with MiXCR, one entry per CDR3 protein. Of tens of thousands of distinct CDR3 sequences listed, about a fifth are singletons. The material sequenced was a population of CD138-negative cells sorted from bone marrow. The receptors stem from a donor aged 40 or older with multiple myeloma.

This clonotype was counted ten times or more. The J gene is TRBJ2-1, the V gene TRBV5-1; 7 bases are a match to TRBD1. Germline CDR1 is SGHRS and CDR2 is YFSETQ. V shed 0 bases and J 8 bases; nucleotides not matched to a gene: 8. The CDR3 length is 15 residues. DNA for the CDR3: TGCGCCAGCAGCTTGGCCTTAGGGGGCATCTATGAGCAGTTCTTC. Protein sequence: CASSLALGGIYEQFF.

This clonotype was found many times. The chain employs TRBV14 and TRBJ2-2; D uncertain. Deletions cut 3 bases from V and 4 bases from J, with 3 bases between. The CDR3 totals 12 residues. CDR1 is SGHDN and CDR2 is FVKESK in the germline V gene. The CDR3 bases are TGTGCCAGCAGCCATAGCACCGGGGAGCTGTTTTTT. This sequence encodes CASSHSTGELFF.

This clonotype has ten or more counts. The chain joins TRBV11-2 to TRBJ1-1, with D uncertain. Between the trimmed V and J ends, which lost 2 bases and 5 bases, there was a span of 9 bases. Germline values: CDR1 SGHAT, CDR2 FQNNGV. The CDR3 is made up of 13 amino acids. The chain's CDR3 is CASSLRVLTEAFF. Here the CDR3 DNA reads TGTGCCAGCAGCTTACGGGTCCTGACTGAAGCTTTCTTT.

This clonotype was detected only a few times. The chain uses TRBV29-1 and TRBJ1-2, with no clear D. Germline V lookup: CDR1 SQVTM, CDR2 ANQGSEA. The CDR3 has 16 residues. The V end lost 2 bases, the J end lost 0 bases, and 16 bases lay between the germline ends. The CDR3 sequence is CSVERFSGNPNYGYTF. The CDR3 DNA reads TGCAGCGTTGAAAGGTTCTCGGGGAACCCTAACTATGGCTACACCTTC.

This clonotype was picked up many times. The V and J genes are TRBV2 and TRBJ2-7, with 8 bases matching TRBD1. Per germline, CDR1 SNHLY and CDR2 FYNNEI. This CDR3 region has 13 residues. V lost 8 bases to trimming and J lost 4 bases; unmatched junction nucleotides: 7. The DNA for the CDR3 is TGTGCCAGCGGGCGGACAGGGTTGTACGAGCAGTACTTC. It codes for CASGRTGLYEQYF.